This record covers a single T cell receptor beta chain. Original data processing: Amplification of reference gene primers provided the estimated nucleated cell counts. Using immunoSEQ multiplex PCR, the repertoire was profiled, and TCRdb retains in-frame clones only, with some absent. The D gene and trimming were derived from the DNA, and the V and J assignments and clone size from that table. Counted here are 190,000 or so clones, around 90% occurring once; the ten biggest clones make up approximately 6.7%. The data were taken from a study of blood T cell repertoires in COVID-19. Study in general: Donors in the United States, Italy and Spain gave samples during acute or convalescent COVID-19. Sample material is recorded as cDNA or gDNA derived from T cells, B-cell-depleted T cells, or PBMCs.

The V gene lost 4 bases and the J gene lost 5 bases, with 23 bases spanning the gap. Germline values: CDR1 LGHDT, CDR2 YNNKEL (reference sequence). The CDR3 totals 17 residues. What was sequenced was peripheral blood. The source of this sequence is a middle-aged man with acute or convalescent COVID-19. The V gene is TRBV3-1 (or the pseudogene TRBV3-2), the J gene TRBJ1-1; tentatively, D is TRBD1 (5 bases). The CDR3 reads CASSLRGSAGRGTEAFF. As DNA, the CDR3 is TGTGCCAGCAGCCTCCGGGGGTCGGCAGGCCGGGGGACTGAAGCTTTCTTT.